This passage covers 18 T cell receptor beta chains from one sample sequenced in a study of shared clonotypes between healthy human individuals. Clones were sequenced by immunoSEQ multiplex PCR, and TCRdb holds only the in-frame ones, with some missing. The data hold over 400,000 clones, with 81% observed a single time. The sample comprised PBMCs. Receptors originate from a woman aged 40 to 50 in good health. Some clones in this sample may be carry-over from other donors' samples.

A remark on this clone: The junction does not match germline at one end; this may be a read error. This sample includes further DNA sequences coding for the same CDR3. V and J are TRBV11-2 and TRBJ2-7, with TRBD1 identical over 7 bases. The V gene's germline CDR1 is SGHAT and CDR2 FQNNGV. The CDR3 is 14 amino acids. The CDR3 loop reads CASSWTGNSYEQYF. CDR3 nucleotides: TGTGCCAGCAGCTGGACAGGTAACTCCTACGAGCAGTACTTT.

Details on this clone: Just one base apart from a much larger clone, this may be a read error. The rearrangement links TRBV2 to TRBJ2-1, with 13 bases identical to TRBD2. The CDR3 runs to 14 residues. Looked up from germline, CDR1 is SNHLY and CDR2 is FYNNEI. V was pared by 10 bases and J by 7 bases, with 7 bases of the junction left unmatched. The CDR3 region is CANRILAGGNEQFF. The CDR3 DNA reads TGTGCCAACAGAATACTAGCGGGAGGGAATGAGCAGTTCTTC.

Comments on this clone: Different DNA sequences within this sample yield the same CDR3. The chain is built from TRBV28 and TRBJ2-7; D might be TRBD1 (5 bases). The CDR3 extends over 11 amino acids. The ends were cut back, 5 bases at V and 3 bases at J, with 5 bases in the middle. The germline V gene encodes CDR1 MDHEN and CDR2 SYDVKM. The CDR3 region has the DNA TGTGCCAGCAGTCAGGGCTACGAGCAGTACTTC. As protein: CASSQGYEQYF.

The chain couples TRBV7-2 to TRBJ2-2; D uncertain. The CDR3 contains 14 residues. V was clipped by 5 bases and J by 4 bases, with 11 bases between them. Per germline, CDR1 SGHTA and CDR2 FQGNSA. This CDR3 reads CASSPPVGTGELFF. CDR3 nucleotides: TGTGCCAGCAGCCCGCCGGTAGGCACCGGGGAGCTGTTTTTT.

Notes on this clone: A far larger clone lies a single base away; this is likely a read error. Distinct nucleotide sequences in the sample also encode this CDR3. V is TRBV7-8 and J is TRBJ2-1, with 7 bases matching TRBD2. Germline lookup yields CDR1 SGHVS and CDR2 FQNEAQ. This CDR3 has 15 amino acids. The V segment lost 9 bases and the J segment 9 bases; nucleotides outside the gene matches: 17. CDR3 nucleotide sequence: TGTGCCAGTAGTGAGAGGGAGGGCCCCTCGGGTGAGCAGTTCTTC. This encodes CASSEREGPSGEQFF.

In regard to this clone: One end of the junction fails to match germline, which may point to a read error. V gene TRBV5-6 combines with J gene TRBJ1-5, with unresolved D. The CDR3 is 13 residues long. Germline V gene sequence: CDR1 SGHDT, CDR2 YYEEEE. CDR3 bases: TGTGCCAGAAGCTTGGCGCAAAATCAGCCCCAGCATTTT. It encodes CARSLAQNQPQHF.

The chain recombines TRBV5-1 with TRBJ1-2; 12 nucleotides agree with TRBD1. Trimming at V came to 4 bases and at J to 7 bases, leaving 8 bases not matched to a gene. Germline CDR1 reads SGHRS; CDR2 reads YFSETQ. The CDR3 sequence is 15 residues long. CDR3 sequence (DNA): TGCGCCAGCAGCCCGGGGACAGGGGGCGAAAGTGGCTACACCTTC. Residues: CASSPGTGGESGYTF. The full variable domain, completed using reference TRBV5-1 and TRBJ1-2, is KAGVTQTPRYLIKTRGQQVTLSCSPISGHRSVSWYQQTPGQGLQFLFEYFSETQRNKGNFPGRFSGRQFSNSRSEMNVSTLELGDSALYLCASSPGTGGESGYTFGSGTRLTVV.

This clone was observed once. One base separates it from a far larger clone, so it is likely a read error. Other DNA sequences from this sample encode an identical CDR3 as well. CDR3 sequence (DNA): TGTGCCAGCAGCCAGGAGGAGGCGACAGGGGCCTACGAGCAGTACTTC. Protein: CASSQEEATGAYEQYF. This rearrangement joins TRBV4-2 to TRBJ2-7, with 8 nucleotides matching TRBD1. Trimming removed 3 bases from V and 2 bases from J; junction bases left unmatched: 9. This CDR3 region has 16 residues. Looked up from germline, CDR1 is LGHNA and CDR2 is YNFKEQ.

This chain's CDR3 is CASSLYAGSYNEQFF. CDR3 bases: TGTGCCAGCAGTTTATATGCGGGATCCTACAATGAGCAGTTCTTC. This rearrangement joins TRBV27 to TRBJ2-1; tentatively, D is TRBD2 (6 bases). Germline CDR1 and CDR2: MNHEY and SMNVEV (reference sequence). Deletions cut 1 base from V and 1 base from J, with 8 bases between. The CDR3 extends over 15 amino acids.

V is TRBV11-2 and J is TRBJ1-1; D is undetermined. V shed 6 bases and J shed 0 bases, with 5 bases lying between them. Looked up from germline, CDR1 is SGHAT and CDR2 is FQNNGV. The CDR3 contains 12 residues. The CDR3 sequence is CASRSVNTEAFF. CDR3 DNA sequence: TGTGCCAGCAGGTCAGTGAACACTGAAGCTTTCTTT. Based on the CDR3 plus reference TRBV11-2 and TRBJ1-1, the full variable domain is EAGVAQSPRYKIIEKRQSVAFWCNPISGHATLYWYQQILGQGPKLLIQFQNNGVVDDSQLPKDRFSAERLKGVDSTLKIQPAKLEDSAVYLCASRSVNTEAFFGQGTRLTVV.

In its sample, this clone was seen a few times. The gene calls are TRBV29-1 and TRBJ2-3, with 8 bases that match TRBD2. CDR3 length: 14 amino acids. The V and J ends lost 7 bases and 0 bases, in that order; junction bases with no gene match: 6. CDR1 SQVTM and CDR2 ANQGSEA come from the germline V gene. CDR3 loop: CSDILAASTDTQYF. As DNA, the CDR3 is TGCAGCGATATACTAGCGGCTAGCACAGATACGCAGTATTTT.

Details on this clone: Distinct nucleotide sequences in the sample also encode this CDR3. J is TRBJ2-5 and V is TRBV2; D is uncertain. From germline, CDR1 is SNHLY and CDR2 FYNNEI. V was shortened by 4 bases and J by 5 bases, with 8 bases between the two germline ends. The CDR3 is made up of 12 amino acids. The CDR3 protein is CASSVVGETQYF. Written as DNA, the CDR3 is TGTGCCAGCAGTGTGGTGGGGGAGACCCAGTACTTC.

Written as DNA, the CDR3 is TGTGCCAGCAGTGGGTGGGGCCAGGGAGGCGAGACCCAGTACTTC. Amino acids: CASSGWGQGGETQYF. The rearrangement joins TRBV2 to TRBJ2-5; D is perhaps TRBD2 (6 bases). Between the trimmed V and J ends, which lost 4 bases and 5 bases, there was a span of 17 bases. CDR1 and CDR2 from the germline V gene are SNHLY and FYNNEI. There are 15 residues in the CDR3.

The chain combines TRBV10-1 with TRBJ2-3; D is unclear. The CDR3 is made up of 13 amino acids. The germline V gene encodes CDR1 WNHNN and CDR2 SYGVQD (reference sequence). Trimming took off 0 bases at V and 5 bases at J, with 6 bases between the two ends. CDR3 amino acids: CASSESLQDTQYF. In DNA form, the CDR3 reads TGCGCCAGCAGTGAGTCGCTCCAAGATACGCAGTATTTT.

The CDR3 is CASRTGQEDRELFF. The DNA for the CDR3 is TGTGCCAGCAGGACCGGACAGGAGGATAGGGAGCTGTTTTTT. V gene TRBV28 combines with J gene TRBJ2-2; 7 bases are a match to TRBD1. Germline lookup yields CDR1 MDHEN and CDR2 SYDVKM. CDR3 size: 14 residues. V was clipped by 6 bases and J by 9 bases; unmatched bases: 10.

The CDR3 DNA is TGTGCCAGCAGTTTAACAGGGCGTGGGGCCAACGTCCTGACTTTC. This encodes CASSLTGRGANVLTF. The V and J genes are TRBV28 and TRBJ2-6, with a possible D match to TRBD1 (6 bases). CDR1 and CDR2 (germline): MDHEN, SYDVKM. The V and J ends lost 2 bases and 3 bases respectively, with 8 bases between them. The CDR3 runs 15 residues.

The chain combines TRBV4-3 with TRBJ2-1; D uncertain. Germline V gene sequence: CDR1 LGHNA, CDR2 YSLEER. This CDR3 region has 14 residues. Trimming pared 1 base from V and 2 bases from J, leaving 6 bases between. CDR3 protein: CASSQGQAYNEQFF. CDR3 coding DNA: TGCGCCAGCAGCCAAGGGCAGGCCTACAATGAGCAGTTCTTC.

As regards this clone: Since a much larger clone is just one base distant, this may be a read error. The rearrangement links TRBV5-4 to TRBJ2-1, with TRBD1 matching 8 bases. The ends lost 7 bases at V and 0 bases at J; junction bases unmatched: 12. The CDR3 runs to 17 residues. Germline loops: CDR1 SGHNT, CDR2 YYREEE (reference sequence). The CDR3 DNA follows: TGTGCCAGCGAAGTCAGGGGGCGGTCTAGCTCCTACAATGAGCAGTTCTTC. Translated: CASEVRGRSSSYNEQFF.